The 15 T cell receptor beta chains given below trace back to one sample, sequenced in a study of radiotherapy plus CTLA-4 blockade in lung cancer. Produced via immunoSEQ multiplex PCR; TCRdb's table is partial and in-frame only. Among about 80,000 clones, 86% were seen once, and the ten largest hold about 2%. The sequencing here drew on peripheral blood, taken from a patient treated with radiotherapy plus ipilimumab. The receptors here all came from a human donor with non-small cell lung cancer who had a partial response to radiotherapy plus ipilimumab.

The chain joins TRBV7-2 to TRBJ2-2, with TRBD1 identical over 9 bases. The CDR3 runs to 16 residues. Looked up from germline, CDR1 is SGHTA and CDR2 is FQGNSA. Trimming removed 6 bases from V and 5 bases from J; junction bases left unmatched: 10. The CDR3 DNA is TGTGCCAGCAGTTGGCCCGGGACAGGGACGACCGGGGAGCTGTTTTTT. This gives the protein CASSWPGTGTTGELFF.

The V and J genes are TRBV28 and TRBJ1-5, with 9 bases matching TRBD1. This CDR3 comprises 16 residues. Losses at the gene ends were 5 bases for V and 3 bases for J; bases not matched to a gene: 8. Germline V gene lookup returns CDR1 MDHEN and CDR2 SYDVKM. For the CDR3, the DNA is TGTGCCAGCAGTAAACCGGGACAGGGTATCAATCAGCCCCAGCATTTT. This gives the protein CASSKPGQGINQPQHF.

The V gene is TRBV2, the J gene TRBJ2-3, with D tentatively TRBD2 (6 bases). Per germline, CDR1 SNHLY and CDR2 FYNNEI. V lost 8 bases and J 6 bases, leaving 12 bases between the germline ends. This CDR3 has 12 amino acids. The CDR3 DNA reads as TGTGCCAGCGGGGACTCTTGGGATACGCAGTATTTT. It translates to CASGDSWDTQYF.

The V gene is TRBV5-5, the J gene TRBJ2-6; possibly TRBD1 for D (6 bases). The CDR3 consists of 18 residues. V lost 3 bases and J 0 bases, leaving 16 bases between the germline ends. Looked up from germline, CDR1 is SGHKS and CDR2 is YYEKEE (reference sequence). CDR3 sequence reads: CASSSTPTGSSGANVLTF. Here the CDR3 DNA reads TGTGCCAGCAGCTCAACCCCTACAGGGAGCTCTGGGGCCAACGTCCTGACTTTC.

This clone was seen more than once but under ten times. The chain combines TRBV28 with TRBJ1-2; TRBD1 aligns across 7 bases. The germline V gene has CDR1 MDHEN and CDR2 SYDVKM. CDR3 length: 15 residues. Trimming took 2 bases from V and 4 from J; bases not matched to a gene: 7. In nucleotides, the CDR3 is TGTGCCAGCAGTTTACTGGACAGGTACCCCTATGGCTACACCTTC. It codes for CASSLLDRYPYGYTF.

The V gene is TRBV28, the J gene TRBJ2-1, with D hard to call. Germline CDR1 reads MDHEN; CDR2 reads SYDVKM. The V end was cut by 3 bases, the J end by 4 bases, with 13 bases between. CDR3 length: 15 residues. CDR3 sequence (DNA): TGTGCCAGCAGTTTTCACCGGCAGGATTACAATGAGCAGTTCTTC. As protein: CASSFHRQDYNEQFF.

The chain links TRBV7-2 to TRBJ1-2; TRBD1 agrees at 12 bases. Germline loops: CDR1 SGHTA, CDR2 FQGNSA. With 6 bases clipped from V and 3 bases from J, the junction kept 5 bases outside the gene matches. This CDR3 spans 15 amino acids. The CDR3 DNA is TGTGCCAGCAGGTCGGGACAGGGGGCCTACTATGGCTACACCTTC. Translated: CASRSGQGAYYGYTF.

This chain connects TRBV9 to TRBJ2-5, with 9 bases matching TRBD1. Germline CDR1 and CDR2: SGDLS and YYNGEE. After removal of 2 bases from V and 5 bases from J, the junction contained 4 bases not matched to a gene. The CDR3 runs 14 residues. The CDR3 DNA reads TGTGCCAGCAGCGTTGGACAGGGGTCTGAGACCCAGTACTTC. This sequence encodes CASSVGQGSETQYF.

The J gene is TRBJ2-5, the V gene TRBV5-6; the match to TRBD2 covers 9 bases. Germline V lookup: CDR1 SGHDT, CDR2 YYEEEE. The CDR3 loop spans 17 amino acids. Trimming at V came to 5 bases and at J to 2 bases, leaving 13 bases not matched to a gene. The CDR3 nucleotides read TGTGCCAGCAGACCCGGATGGACTAGCGAGGAGCAAGAGACCCAGTACTTC. Amino acids: CASRPGWTSEEQETQYF.

The chain employs TRBV27 and TRBJ2-7, with 13 bases aligning to TRBD2. With 6 bases clipped from V and 6 bases from J, the junction kept 5 bases outside the gene matches. Germline CDR1 MNHEY, CDR2 SMNVEV (reference sequence). CDR3 length equals 14 residues. The CDR3 nucleotides are TGTGCCAGCAGGAGACTAGCGGGAGGTGCCGAGCAGTACGTC. It yields the protein CASRRLAGGAEQYV.

The chain combines TRBV2 with TRBJ1-5; TRBD1 agrees at 7 bases. The V and J ends lost 8 bases and 4 bases, in that order; junction bases with no gene match: 8. CDR1 and CDR2 from the germline V gene are SNHLY and FYNNEI. This CDR3 comprises 14 residues. The CDR3 protein is CASGGGAYNQPQHF. Written as DNA, the CDR3 is TGTGCCAGCGGAGGGGGCGCGTATAATCAGCCCCAGCATTTT. The entire variable domain, with the rest obtained from reference TRBV2 and TRBJ1-5, is as follows: EPEVTQTPSHQVTQMGQEVILRCVPISNHLYFYWYRQILGQKVEFLVSFYNNEISEKSEIFDDQFSVERPDGSNFTLKIRSTKLEDSAMYFCASGGGAYNQPQHFGDGTRLSIL.

The genes are TRBV27 and TRBJ2-3; D gene unclear. V was cut by 3 bases and J by 1 base, with 14 bases left in between. Per the germline V gene, CDR1 is MNHEY and CDR2 is SMNVEV (reference sequence). The CDR3 totals 16 residues. For the CDR3, the DNA is TGTGCCAGCAGTTTGAACCCCGGCGAGGGCACAGATACGCAGTATTTT. It yields the protein CASSLNPGEGTDTQYF.

DNA for the CDR3: TGTGCCAGCAGTTTAGCAGGGTTGGGGGAGCAGTACTTC. This gives the protein CASSLAGLGEQYF. The chain couples TRBV27 to TRBJ2-7; D possibly corresponds to TRBD1 (5 bases). Germline V lookup: CDR1 MNHEY, CDR2 SMNVEV (reference sequence). The CDR3 has 13 residues. V was cut by 2 bases and J by 7 bases, with 12 bases left in between.

The V call is TRBV5-4, the J call TRBJ2-2; the match to TRBD2 covers 13 bases. This CDR3 is built from 15 residues. The germline V gene encodes CDR1 SGHNT and CDR2 YYREEE (reference sequence). V lost 0 bases to trimming and J lost 7 bases; unmatched junction nucleotides: 0. For the CDR3, the DNA is TGTGCCAGCAGCTTGGGACTAGCGGGAGGCGGGGAGCTGTTTTTT. This encodes CASSLGLAGGGELFF.

The V call is TRBV5-1, the J call TRBJ2-7; 8 bases are shared with TRBD1. The V gene end was trimmed by 4 bases and the J gene end by 6 bases; junction bases not matched to a gene: 9. The CDR3 covers 14 residues. Germline CDR1 is SGHRS and CDR2 is YFSETQ. CDR3 amino acids: CASSPGQGTLEQYF. DNA of the CDR3: TGCGCCAGCAGCCCCGGACAGGGTACTCTCGAGCAGTACTTC.